This T cell receptor (beta chain) originates from a study of blood T cell repertoires in COVID-19. The CDR3 contains 16 residues. The germline gives CDR1 SGHTS, CDR2 YDEGEE. V lost 4 bases and J lost 6; bases outside the gene matches: 11. The protocol was immunoSEQ multiplex PCR, while the TCRdb copy is restricted to in-frame clones and leaves out a portion. The sample shows a few hundred thousand clones, just under 90% of them seen only once. V gene TRBV5-8 combines with J gene TRBJ1-2, with 11 bases identical to TRBD1. Sequences were obtained from PBMCs or T cells enriched from blood (not recorded which). This clonotype was obtained from a woman aged 50 to 60 who had been exposed to COVID-19. CDR3 region: CASSRIGQGAFNGYTF. Here the CDR3 DNA reads TGTGCCAGCAGCCGAATCGGACAGGGGGCGTTCAATGGCTACACCTTC. The full variable domain, its missing parts supplied by reference TRBV5-8 and TRBJ1-2, is EAGVTQSPTHLIKTRGQQATLRCSPISGHTSVYWYQQALGLGLQFLLWYDEGEERNRGNFPPRFSGRQFPNYSSELNVNALELEDSALYLCASSRIGQGAFNGYTFGSGTRLTVV.